The clone carrying this T cell receptor (beta chain) has just a few counts. Its antigen is currently unknown. This entry belongs to a study of cytomegalovirus exposure and HLA in healthy donors. Study-level points and caveats: Per published reports, the classifier diagnosed cytomegalovirus status with high specificity and sensitivity.

The CDR3 sequence is 11 residues long. Germline values: CDR1 MRHNA, CDR2 SNTAGT. With 5 bases removed from V and 9 bases from J, the gap between germline ends came to 8 bases. Sequencing used immunoSEQ multiplex PCR; TCRdb keeps in-frame clones, though not all of them. The data hold some 320,000 clones, with about nine tenths observed a single time. The sample comprised PBMCs. J is TRBJ2-1 and V is TRBV6-4; a possible D gene is TRBD2 (6 bases). This receptor was taken from a woman in her 30s in good health and CMV-seropositive. This CDR3 is CASSFGGEQFF. For the CDR3, the DNA is TGTGCCAGCAGTTTCGGGGGTGAGCAGTTCTTC.